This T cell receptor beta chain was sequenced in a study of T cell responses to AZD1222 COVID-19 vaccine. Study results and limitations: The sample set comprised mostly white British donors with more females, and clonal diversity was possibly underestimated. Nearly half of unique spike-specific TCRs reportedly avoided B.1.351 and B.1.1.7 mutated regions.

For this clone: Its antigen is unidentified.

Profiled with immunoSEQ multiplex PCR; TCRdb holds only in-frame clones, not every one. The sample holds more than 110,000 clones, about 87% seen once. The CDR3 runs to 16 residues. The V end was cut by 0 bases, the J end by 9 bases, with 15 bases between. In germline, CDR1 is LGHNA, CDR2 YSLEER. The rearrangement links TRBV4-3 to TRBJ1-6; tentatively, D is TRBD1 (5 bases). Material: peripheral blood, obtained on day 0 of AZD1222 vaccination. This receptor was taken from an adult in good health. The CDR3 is CASSQERLTVGSPLHF. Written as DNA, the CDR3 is TGCGCCAGCAGCCAAGAGAGGTTGACAGTCGGTTCACCCCTCCACTTT.